This TCR beta chain was profiled in a study of preoperative IRX-2 immunotherapy in early breast cancer (dated 2019 in TCRdb). The CDR3, from cysteine to phenylalanine, totals 14 residues. CDR3 DNA only is kept here, 42 bases in frame from base 1. V gives up 4 bases and J gives up 9 bases, and the segment between their germline ends measures 15 bases. From the germline V gene (reference sequence), CDR1 is SEHNR and CDR2 is FQNEAQ. The treatment or condition tag for this specimen amounts to: preoperative locoregional IRX-2 cytokine immunotherapy. The samples were obtained from a phase Ib study that tested preoperative, locoregional IRX-2 cytokine immunotherapy meant to prime immune responses. Patients with early-stage breast cancer who were given IRX-2 before surgery served as donors. For this clone: This receptor's antigen is unknown. Per-nucleotide qualities are absent, and no much larger clonotype sits a single base away.

Library prep was done by the immunoSEQ multiplex PCR assay. TCRdb limited this immuneACCESS table to in-frame rearrangements with V and J called. A share of clones is missing; checked studies link under half to unresolved V genes, and the rest is unexplained. The sample records roughly 57,000 clones, approximately 94% of which are singletons. The ten largest make up under 2% of the sample. The specimen was obtained from a patient treated with IRX-2 immunotherapy. The sequence joins TRBV7-9 to TRBJ1-4; the D gene cannot be resolved reliably. The receptor was isolated from a human donor with breast cancer. The nucleotides read TGTGCCAGCAGCTCCATTCGTGGGCCTAAAAAACTGTTTTTT. It codes for CASSSIRGPKKLFF. With the rest looked up from the reference TRBV7-9 and TRBJ1-4 genes rather than sequenced, the full variable domain is DTGVSQNPRHKITKRGQNVTFRCDPISEHNRLYWYRQTLGQGPEFLTYFQNEAQLEKSRLLSDRFSAERPKGSFSTLEIQRTEQGDSAMYLCASSSIRGPKKLFFGSGTQLSVL.